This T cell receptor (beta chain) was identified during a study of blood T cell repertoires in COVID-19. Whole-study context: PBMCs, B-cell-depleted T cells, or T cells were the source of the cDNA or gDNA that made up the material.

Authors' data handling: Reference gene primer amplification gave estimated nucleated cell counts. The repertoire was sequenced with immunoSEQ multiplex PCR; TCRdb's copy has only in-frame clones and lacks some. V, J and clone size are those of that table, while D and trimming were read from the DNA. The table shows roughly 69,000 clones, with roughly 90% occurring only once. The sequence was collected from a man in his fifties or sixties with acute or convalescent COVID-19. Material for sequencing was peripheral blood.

CDR3 region: CASAPLGTGSPYEQYF. DNA for the CDR3: TGCGCCAGCGCGCCCCTGGGAACAGGGTCCCCCTACGAGCAGTACTTC. V gene TRBV4-1 combines with J gene TRBJ2-7; D may be TRBD1 (6 bases). There are 16 residues in the CDR3. CDR1 and CDR2 from the germline V gene are MGHRA and YSYEKL. V gave up 8 bases and J gave up 2 bases, with 22 bases separating them.